These T cell receptor beta chains were read from a single sample in a study of identical twins. Via MiXCR, TCRdb re-called the 5' RACE reads, giving one row per CDR3 protein. The top ten clones hold less than 15% of a sample with fewer than 900,000 distinct CDR3 sequences, about 20% of them seen once. These data were likewise used in another study, on T cells expressing NK-cell markers.

Sequenced input: PBMCs. These receptors originate from a woman aged 18 to 35 in good health. The CDR3 runs from the conserved cysteine through the conserved F or W. D genes are given only for firm matches. Part of the rows lack a size; the others show once, few, many or a class for expanded clones.

clone_size j_call v_call d_call cdr3_nt cdr3_aa
. TRBJ2-5 TRBV20-1 . TGCAGTGCTAGAGATCTGGGCGGCTCCCAAGAGACCCAGTACTTC CSARDLGGSQETQYF
. TRBJ2-1 TRBV4-3 TRBD2 TGCGCCAGCAGCCAAGAAGCGGTAGCGGGAGGGCTTGATGAGCAGTTCTTC CASSQEAVAGGLDEQFF
few TRBJ2-1 TRBV4-3 . TGCGCCAGCAGCCAAGAATATCGCTGGGCCTCCTACAATGAGCAGTTCTTC CASSQEYRWASYNEQFF
few TRBJ2-1 TRBV6-5 . TGTGCCAGCAGTTACAAGGCGGGTGGGCTCAATGAGCAGTTCTTC CASSYKAGGLNEQFF
few TRBJ2-7 TRBV12-5 . TGTGCTAGTGGTTCTTCCAGTAGTGTCTACGAGCAGTACTTC CASGSSSSVYEQYF
. TRBJ1-5 TRBV20-1 . TGCAGTGCTACCCAGCCCTCCTCCGGTCAGCCCCAGCATTTT CSATQPSSGQPQHF
. TRBJ1-1 TRBV20-1 . TGCAGTGCTAGAGACTTTTTACGGAGACAAGACACTGAAGCTTTCTTT CSARDFLRRQDTEAFF
. TRBJ1-2 TRBV5-4 . TGTGCCAGCAGCCAGCAGGGAGTATCTAACTATGGCTACACCTTC CASSQQGVSNYGYTF
. TRBJ2-7 TRBV5-1 . TGCGCCAGCAGCTGGGGGGTTGTTCGCGAGCAGTACTTC CASSWGVVREQYF
. TRBJ2-1 TRBV11-2 TRBD1 TGTGCCAGCAGCTTAGAGGGGCAGGGGGCGAACAATGAGCAGTTCTTC CASSLEGQGANNEQFF
. TRBJ1-5 TRBV9 . TGTGCCAGCAGCGTAGCACAGGAGTTTTCGCCCCAGCATTTT CASSVAQEFSPQHF
few TRBJ1-6 TRBV6-4 . TGTGCCAGCAGTGCGGGTTCCCCTCGGTCACCCCTCCACTTT CASSAGSPRSPLHF
. TRBJ1-2 TRBV20-1 . TGCAGTGCTAGTCGCCCGGGGGTTTATAGGAGCTACACCTTC CSASRPGVYRSYTF